One T cell receptor beta chain is described in this entry. Other DNA variants within this sample encode the same CDR3. This entry comes from a study of blood T cell repertoires in COVID-19. Generated by immunoSEQ multiplex PCR, the TCRdb table keeps only in-frame clones and is missing some. The sample has just over 250,000 clones; around nine tenths are singletons. This CDR3 region has 14 residues. The germline V gene encodes CDR1 SGDLS and CDR2 YYNGEE. V trimming: 0 bases; J trimming: 2 bases; junction bases outside the gene matches: 2. This clonotype was obtained from a man between 35 and 55 years old who had recovered from COVID-19. Sample: peripheral blood. V gene TRBV9 combines with J gene TRBJ2-7, with 7 bases identical to TRBD2. The CDR3 DNA follows: TGTGCCAGCAGCGTAGCCGGGGGGACCTACGAGCAGTACTTC. Encoded protein: CASSVAGGTYEQYF.